The T cell receptor beta chain under discussion was sequenced for a study of breast tumors, draining lymph nodes, adjacent tissues. Via MiXCR, TCRdb re-called the multiplex PCR reads, giving one row per CDR3 protein. The profile shows some 170,000 distinct CDR3 sequences, 33% of them singletons. Axillary draining lymph nodes of breast cancer patients supplied the node samples. Turning to this clonotype: This may be a read error, as it is one base from a much larger clone.

Germline V CDR1 and CDR2: GTSNPN, SVGIG (reference sequence). V lost 0 bases and J lost 5, with 11 bases in between. The CDR3 length is 13 residues. This chain joins TRBV30 and TRBJ2-7, with D possibly called TRBD1 or TRBD2 (5 bases each). The receptor's source is a female donor with breast cancer. Some clones in this sample may be carry-over from other donors' samples. The material sequenced was axillary lymph node tissue. The DNA of the CDR3 is TGTGCCTGGAGTGTCCGGGACGACCACGAGCAGTACTTC. As protein: CAWSVRDDHEQYF.